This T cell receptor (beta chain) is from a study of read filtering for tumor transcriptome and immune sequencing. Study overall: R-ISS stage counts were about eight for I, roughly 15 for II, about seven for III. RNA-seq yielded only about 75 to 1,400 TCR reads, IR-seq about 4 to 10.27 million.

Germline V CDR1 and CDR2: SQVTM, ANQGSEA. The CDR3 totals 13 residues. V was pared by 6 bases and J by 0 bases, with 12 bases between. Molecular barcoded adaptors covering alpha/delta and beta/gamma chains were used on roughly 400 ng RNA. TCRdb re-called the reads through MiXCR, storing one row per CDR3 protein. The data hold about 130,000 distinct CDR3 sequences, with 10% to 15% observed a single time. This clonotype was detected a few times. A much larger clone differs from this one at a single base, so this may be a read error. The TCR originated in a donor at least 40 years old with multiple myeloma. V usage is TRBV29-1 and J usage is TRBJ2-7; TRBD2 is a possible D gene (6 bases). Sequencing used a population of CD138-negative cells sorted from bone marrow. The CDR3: CSVSGGSSYEQYF. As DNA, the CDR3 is TGCAGCGTGAGCGGAGGGAGCTCCTACGAGCAGTACTTC.